These 30 T cell receptor beta chains were sequenced from one sample in a study of glioma-infiltrating T cells. The iRepertoire nested amplicon-rescue multiplex PCR amplified TCR alpha and beta CDR3s from RNA. TCRdb reanalysed the multiplex PCR reads using MiXCR and keeps one entry per CDR3 protein. The data hold roughly 100,000 distinct CDR3 sequences, with approximately 28% observed a single time. Sequenced material: glioma tissue, nonneoplastic brain tissue, or PBMCs (not recorded which). The receptors here all came from a human donor with low-grade glioma or glioblastoma, undergoing nonglioma brain surgery, or in good health (not recorded which).

V is TRBV19 and J is TRBJ1-6; 8 bases match TRBD1. CDR3 length equals 14 residues. Germline CDR1 reads LNHDA; CDR2 reads SQIVND (reference sequence). J lost 10 bases, V lost 6 bases, and 8 bases had no gene match. This chain's CDR3 is CASSCDRGESPLHF. Here the CDR3 DNA reads TGTGCCAGTAGCTGCGACAGGGGAGAATCACCCCTCCACTTT. Looking up the rest from reference TRBV19 and TRBJ1-6 gives the full variable domain: DGGITQSPKYLFRKEGQNVTLSCEQNLNHDAMYWYRQDPGQGLRLIYYSQIVNDFQKGDIAEGYSVSREKKESFPLTVTSAQKNPTAFYLCASSCDRGESPLHFGNGTRLTVT.

This clonotype was counted only a few times. The rearrangement joins TRBV6-1 to TRBJ2-7, with a tentative D call TRBD2 (6 bases). This CDR3 has 14 amino acids. The germline V gene encodes CDR1 MNHNS and CDR2 SASEGT. The ends were cut back, 2 bases at V and 6 bases at J, with 14 bases in the middle. The CDR3 sequence is CASSEPGASFEQYF. The CDR3 coding sequence is TGTGCCAGCAGTGAACCGGGAGCCAGTTTCGAGCAGTACTTC.

This sequence joins TRBV18 and TRBJ2-3; possibly TRBD1 or TRBD2 for D (5 bases each). The CDR3 spans 13 residues. Between the trimmed V and J ends, which lost 6 bases and 11 bases, there was a span of 18 bases. CDR1 and CDR2 from the germline V gene are KGHSH and LQKENI. This CDR3 is CASSGDHGSKQYF. CDR3 bases: TGTGCCAGCTCGGGGGACCACGGGTCCAAGCAGTATTTT.

The CDR3 DNA follows: TGTGCCACCAGCGACCGACAGGGTGGTTGGGAGACCCAGTACTTC. Its translation: CATSDRQGGWETQYF. V gene TRBV24-1 combines with J gene TRBJ2-5; 7 bases map to TRBD1. Trimming cost V 7 bases and J 5 bases; bases outside gene matches: 12. Per germline, CDR1 KGHDR and CDR2 SFDVKD. This CDR3 spans 15 amino acids.

A word on this clonotype: This sequence may be a read error, since a much larger clone differs from it by one base. The chain recombines TRBV6-5 with TRBJ2-7; D is possibly TRBD1 (5 bases). The CDR3 has 13 amino acids. Germline loops: CDR1 MNHEY, CDR2 SVGAGI. Trimming removed 7 bases at V and 2 bases at J, with 12 bases between. CDR3 DNA: TGTGCCAGCAAGGGGTTTGGTACCTACGAGCAGTACTTC. As protein: CASKGFGTYEQYF.

At least ten counts were recorded for this clonotype. The chain couples TRBV6-1 to TRBJ1-1; possibly TRBD1 for D (6 bases). V lost 8 bases to trimming and J lost 1 base, with 11 bases between them. Germline loops: CDR1 MNHNS, CDR2 SASEGT. This CDR3 contains 13 residues. CDR3 sequence reads: CASAKQGNTEAFF. Written as DNA, the CDR3 is TGTGCCAGCGCCAAACAGGGGAACACTGAAGCTTTCTTT.

This clonotype showed up many times. The V call is TRBV27, the J call TRBJ2-2; D is perhaps TRBD2 (6 bases). From germline, CDR1 is MNHEY and CDR2 SMNVEV (reference sequence). The CDR3 covers 18 residues. V lost 5 bases, J lost 2 bases, and 21 bases lay in between. The CDR3 nucleotides read TGTGCCAGCAGTCTTGGGGCGGGAAGAGGCGCTAACACCGGGGAGCTGTTTTTT. The encoded protein is CASSLGAGRGANTGELFF.

In regard to this clonotype: A much more abundant neighbour one base away suggests this may be a read error. This chain joins TRBV10-3 and TRBJ2-1; unclear D gene. This CDR3 has 15 residues. In germline, CDR1 is ENHRY, CDR2 SYGVKD. CDR3 sequence: CAISESKGSHNKQFF. CDR3 bases: TGTGCCATCAGTGAGTCGAAAGGCAGCCACAATAAGCAGTTCTTC.

Of note for this clonotype: This may come from a read error, since a much larger clone is one base off. The chain carries TRBV7-3 and TRBJ2-2, with D possibly TRBD1 on 5 matching bases. CDR3 length: 13 amino acids. Germline CDR1 is SGHTA and CDR2 is FQGTGA. CDR3 in amino acids: CASSLQGTVELFF. As DNA, the CDR3 is TGTGCCAGCAGCTTACAGGGTACCGTGGAGCTGTTTTTT.

In this sample, this clonotype turned up many times. The chain combines TRBV27 with TRBJ2-7, with 7 positions matching TRBD1. The CDR3 sequence is 15 residues long. Germline CDR1 and CDR2: MNHEY and SMNVEV (reference sequence). With V trimmed by 5 bases and J by 3 bases, 10 bases remained unmatched. CDR3 bases: TGTGCCAGCAGTCTAACGGGACAGCTCTACTACGAGCAGTACTTC. Residues: CASSLTGQLYYEQYF.

Comment on this clonotype: A much larger clone lies one base from this, so it may be a read error. The chain combines TRBV7-9 with TRBJ2-3, with D possibly TRBD1 on 6 matching bases. From germline, CDR1 is SEHNR and CDR2 FQNEAQ (reference sequence). The CDR3 is 15 residues long. CDR3 sequence: CASTLNGQPTDTQYF. As DNA, the CDR3 is TGTGCCAGCACCTTAAATGGACAGCCGACAGATACGCAGTATTTT.

To note about this clonotype: One base away lies a much larger clone, so this may be a sequencing read error. In this CDR3 the conserved last residue, phenylalanine or tryptophan, is missing, so a read error is likely. The genes are TRBV28 and TRBJ1-2; 9 bases line up with TRBD1. Germline values: CDR1 MDHEN, CDR2 SYDVKM. The length of the CDR3 is 15 residues. V was clipped by 8 bases and J by 0 bases; unmatched bases: 7. Written as DNA, the CDR3 is TGTGCCAGCCGCCACTGGACAGGGGCTAACTATGGCTACACCTTA. Its protein is CASRHWTGANYGYTL.

J is TRBJ2-3 and V is TRBV30, with unresolved D. Germline CDR1 GTSNPN, CDR2 SVGIG (reference sequence). This CDR3 contains 14 residues. The ends were cut back, 0 bases at V and 2 bases at J, with 9 bases in the middle. CDR3 residues: CAWSVLDLTDTQYF. The CDR3 nucleotides read TGTGCCTGGAGTGTACTGGACCTCACAGATACGCAGTATTTT.

To note about this clonotype: This could be a read error, since a much larger clone is one nucleotide away. The chain employs TRBV7-9 and TRBJ2-1; 8 bases agree with TRBD1. The length of the CDR3 is 14 residues. Per the germline V gene, CDR1 is SEHNR and CDR2 is FQNEAQ (reference sequence). The DNA for the CDR3 is TGTGCCAGCAGTACGGACAGGGTCAACAATGAGCAGTCCTTC. Translation: CASSTDRVNNEQSF.

This clonotype was detected many times. The rearrangement uses TRBV27 and TRBJ2-1, with TRBD2 matching 9 bases. J gave up 10 bases and V 0 bases, and 16 bases lay outside the gene matches. Germline V gene sequence: CDR1 MNHEY, CDR2 SMNVEV (reference sequence). The length of the CDR3 is 18 residues. The CDR3 coding sequence is TGTGCCAGCAGTTTATCGAATTATGGCGCGGGGGGGCCTAAAGAGCAGTTCTTC. It translates to CASSLSNYGAGGPKEQFF.

Details on this clonotype: One base away lies a much larger clone, so this may be a sequencing read error. The genes are TRBV20-1 and TRBJ2-3, with 14 bases identical to TRBD2. Germline V gene data show CDR1 as DFQATT and CDR2 as SNEGSKA (reference sequence). V shed 3 bases, J shed 7 bases, and the junction held 3 bases outside the gene matches. CDR3 size: 14 residues. In DNA form, the CDR3 reads TGCAGTGCTAGGGGACTAGCGGGGGAAAATACGCAGTATTTT. This translates into CSARGLAGENTQYF.

This clonotype was seen ten or more times. The V gene is TRBV6-6, the J gene TRBJ1-2; no firm D call. CDR1 is MNHNY, CDR2 SVGAGI, per germline (reference sequence). The V and J ends lost 2 bases and 5 bases respectively, with 6 bases between them. This CDR3 comprises 12 residues. The chain's CDR3 is CASSYSPYGYTF. CDR3 bases: TGTGCCAGCAGTTACAGTCCTTATGGCTACACCTTC.

The V call is TRBV5-8, the J call TRBJ1-5; unclear D gene. CDR1 and CDR2 from the germline V gene are SGHTS and YDEGEE. V lost 1 base, J lost 0 bases, and 17 bases lay in between. The CDR3 has 18 residues. This CDR3 reads CASSLRAPNSFSNQPQHF. The CDR3, as DNA: TGTGCCAGCAGCTTGAGGGCCCCGAATTCATTTAGCAATCAGCCCCAGCATTTT.

Ten or more counts support this clonotype. The chain uses TRBV2 and TRBJ1-5; weak D call: TRBD1 (6 bases). The CDR3 contains 14 residues. The V gene's germline CDR1 is SNHLY and CDR2 FYNNEI. V shed 8 bases and J shed 0 bases, with 11 bases lying between them. CDR3 protein: CASGGQSSNQPQHF. The CDR3 DNA follows: TGTGCCAGCGGAGGACAGTCTAGCAATCAGCCCCAGCATTTT.

This clonotype came up a few times. V is TRBV5-1 and J is TRBJ1-2; the match to TRBD1 covers 7 bases. The CDR3 spans 13 residues. CDR1 is SGHRS, CDR2 YFSETQ, per germline. V lost 0 bases and J lost 8; bases outside the gene matches: 4. The CDR3: CASSLDRGEGYTF. CDR3 sequence (DNA): TGCGCCAGCAGCTTGGACAGGGGTGAGGGCTACACCTTC.

Points on this clonotype: This may stem from a read error, because a much larger clone lies one nucleotide away. This CDR3 is CASSQGTRGSTEAFF. DNA of the CDR3: TGCGCCAGCAGCCAAGGTACTAGAGGGAGCACTGAAGCTTTCTTT. The rearrangement uses TRBV4-1 and TRBJ1-1; D uncertain. The CDR3 totals 15 residues. Germline assignment: CDR1 MGHRA and CDR2 YSYEKL. V was clipped by 1 base and J by 4 bases, with 13 bases between them.

The rearrangement joins TRBV11-2 to TRBJ2-3; 13 positions agree with TRBD2. In germline, CDR1 is SGHAT, CDR2 FQNNGV. After removal of 3 bases from V and 4 bases from J, the junction contained 4 bases not matched to a gene. The CDR3 sequence is 16 residues long. The CDR3 nucleotides read TGTGCCAGCAGCTTCGAGACTAGCGGGGGGTCAGATACGCAGTATTTT. It encodes CASSFETSGGSDTQYF.

This clonotype was observed at least ten times. The chain couples TRBV12-3 or TRBV12-4 to TRBJ2-2, with 9 nucleotides matching TRBD2. CDR3 length equals 16 residues. V shed 6 bases and J 5 bases; nucleotides not matched to a gene: 10. CDR3 bases: TGTGCCAGCAGCTCCATGATTAGCGGGGGAACCGGGGAGCTGTTTTTT. It encodes CASSSMISGGTGELFF.

The table lists this clonotype with many counts. This chain connects TRBV14 to TRBJ2-5; D remains unclear. This CDR3 is 15 amino acids long. Trimming took off 1 base at V and 7 bases at J, with 16 bases between the two ends. The germline V gene has CDR1 SGHDN and CDR2 FVKESK. The CDR3 sequence is CASSQGAPGWVTQYF. The CDR3 DNA reads as TGTGCCAGCAGCCAAGGGGCACCCGGGTGGGTGACCCAGTACTTC. Drawing the rest from reference TRBV14 and TRBJ2-5, the complete variable domain is EAGVTQFPSHSVIEKGQTVTLRCDPISGHDNLYWYRRVMGKEIKFLLHFVKESKQDESGMPNNRFLAERTGGTYSTLKVQPAELEDSGVYFCASSQGAPGWVTQYFGPGTRLLVL.

The chain employs TRBV2 and TRBJ1-4; D gene uncertain. V was trimmed by 2 bases and J by 7 bases, leaving 14 bases between them. This CDR3 contains 15 residues. In germline, CDR1 is SNHLY, CDR2 FYNNEI. CDR3 in amino acids: CASSENGRSLEKLFF. The CDR3 DNA reads as TGTGCCAGCAGTGAAAACGGCAGATCCCTTGAAAAACTGTTTTTT. The complete variable domain, with remaining parts taken from reference TRBV2 and TRBJ1-4, reads EPEVTQTPSHQVTQMGQEVILRCVPISNHLYFYWYRQILGQKVEFLVSFYNNEISEKSEIFDDQFSVERPDGSNFTLKIRSTKLEDSAMYFCASSENGRSLEKLFFGSGTQLSVL.

There are many counts of this clonotype. V is TRBV20-1 and J is TRBJ2-3, with TRBD2 matching 9 bases. Germline values: CDR1 DFQATT, CDR2 SNEGSKA (reference sequence). The CDR3 is made up of 17 amino acids. Losses at the gene ends were 3 bases for V and 2 bases for J; bases not matched to a gene: 12. CDR3 sequence: CSASTYKRGDYTDTQYF. The CDR3 bases are TGCAGTGCTAGTACCTACAAGCGGGGGGACTACACAGATACGCAGTATTTT.

This clonotype was detected many times. The chain has TRBV6-1 and TRBJ2-3, with D unresolved. The CDR3 has 14 amino acids. V was clipped by 6 bases and J by 2 bases, with 12 bases between them. The germline V gene encodes CDR1 MNHNS and CDR2 SASEGT. Here the CDR3 DNA reads TGTGCCAGCAGATCGTTCGGATCCACAGATACGCAGTATTTT. Amino acid sequence: CASRSFGSTDTQYF.

Ten or more counts support this clonotype. The rearrangement uses TRBV7-2 and TRBJ1-5, with TRBD1 identical over 10 bases. CDR3 length equals 15 residues. Trimming removed 5 bases from V and 3 bases from J; junction bases left unmatched: 4. The germline gives CDR1 SGHTA, CDR2 FQGNSA. DNA of the CDR3: TGTGCCAGCAGCCCGACAGGGGGCGACAATCAGCCCCAGCATTTT. Its translation: CASSPTGGDNQPQHF.

About this clonotype itself: Since a much larger clone is just one base distant, this may be a read error. The chain employs TRBV4-1 and TRBJ1-5, with a tentative D call TRBD1 (6 bases). The CDR3 consists of 15 residues. V gave up 4 bases and J gave up 2 bases, with 12 bases separating them. CDR1 MGHRA and CDR2 YSYEKL come from the germline V gene. Here the CDR3 reads CASSRDTGGNQPQHF. The CDR3 bases are TGCGCCAGCAGCCGGGACACGGGAGGCAATCAGCCCCAGCATTTT.

This clonotype has a count of ten or more. V gene TRBV28 combines with J gene TRBJ1-5; no definite D call. The CDR3 consists of 13 residues. V dropped 3 bases and J dropped 4 bases, with 7 bases sitting between them. CDR1 is MDHEN, CDR2 SYDVKM, per germline. The CDR3 nucleotides read TGTGCCAGCAGTTTGGTCGGGAATCAGCCCCAGCATTTT. Translating gives CASSLVGNQPQHF.